These 16 T cell receptor beta chains were all obtained from the same sample, sequenced in a study of shared clonotypes between healthy human individuals. Sequencing was performed with immunoSEQ multiplex PCR; in TCRdb, only in-frame clones are kept and a portion is missing. This table has hundreds of thousands of clones, around 77% appearing once. Sequenced material: PBMCs. These receptors all come from a woman aged 40 to 55 in good health. Some clones in this sample may be carry-over from other donors' samples.

The V gene is TRBV10-3, the J gene TRBJ1-2; possibly TRBD1 for D (5 bases). The CDR3 runs to 15 residues. V was pared by 0 bases and J by 5 bases, with 13 bases between. From germline, CDR1 is ENHRY and CDR2 SYGVKD. The CDR3 loop reads CAISESGRQIYGYTF. The CDR3 DNA is TGTGCCATCAGTGAGTCTGGGCGACAGATATATGGCTACACCTTC.

This clone was seen a single time. The rearrangement uses TRBV10-3 and TRBJ2-7, with 8 bases that match TRBD1. The junction had 8 bases not matched to a gene; V was cut back by 2 bases and J by 2 bases. Germline CDR1 is ENHRY and CDR2 is SYGVKD. There are 16 residues in the CDR3. CDR3 nucleotide sequence: TGTGCCATCAGTGAGCCGACCCGGACAGGGACCTACGAGCAGTACTTC. Its translation is CAISEPTRTGTYEQYF.

The genes are TRBV7-2 and TRBJ1-1; D gene unclear. Between the trimmed V and J ends, which lost 1 base and 6 bases, there was a span of 15 bases. Germline CDR1 reads SGHTA; CDR2 reads FQGNSA. CDR3 length: 15 amino acids. The CDR3 DNA reads TGTGCCAGCAGCTTAGTGGGTGGGAATCGGGCTGAAGCTTTCTTT. Its protein product is CASSLVGGNRAEAFF.

V is TRBV7-9 and J is TRBJ1-2; D is perhaps TRBD1 (6 bases). The CDR3 loop spans 13 amino acids. V lost 5 bases and J lost 7, with 14 bases in between. CDR1 is SEHNR, CDR2 FQNEAQ, per germline (reference sequence). Here the CDR3 reads CASSPDRIVGYTF. In nucleotides, the CDR3 is TGTGCCAGCAGCCCAGACAGGATTGTTGGCTACACCTTC. Combining the CDR3 with reference TRBV7-9 and TRBJ1-2 gives the whole variable domain DTGVSQNPRHKITKRGQNVTFRCDPISEHNRLYWYRQTLGQGPEFLTYFQNEAQLEKSRLLSDRFSAERPKGSFSTLEIQRTEQGDSAMYLCASSPDRIVGYTFGSGTRLTVV.

The rearrangement joins TRBV5-1 to TRBJ2-7; 7 positions match TRBD1. CDR1 and CDR2 from the germline V gene are SGHRS and YFSETQ. CDR3 length equals 12 residues. V gave up 4 bases and J gave up 7 bases; unmatched junction bases: 5. The CDR3 reads CASSQGQREQYF. Here the CDR3 DNA reads TGCGCCAGCAGCCAGGGACAGCGGGAGCAGTACTTC. The full variable domain, in which reference TRBV5-1 and TRBJ2-7 provide the parts outside the CDR3, is KAGVTQTPRYLIKTRGQQVTLSCSPISGHRSVSWYQQTPGQGLQFLFEYFSETQRNKGNFPGRFSGRQFSNSRSEMNVSTLELGDSALYLCASSQGQREQYFGPGTRLTVT.

The J gene is TRBJ2-1, the V gene TRBV18; D is unclear. The germline V gene encodes CDR1 KGHSH and CDR2 LQKENI. Trimming took 6 bases from V and 4 from J, leaving 10 bases between them. The CDR3 spans 13 residues. The CDR3 spells CASSPDQYNEQFF. The CDR3, as DNA: TGTGCCAGCTCCCCTGACCAGTACAATGAGCAGTTCTTC.

The rearrangement links TRBV7-9 to TRBJ2-4; maybe TRBD1 (6 bases). Trimming pared 1 base from V and 15 bases from J, leaving 16 bases between. CDR3 length: 13 residues. Looked up from germline, CDR1 is SEHNR and CDR2 is FQNEAQ (reference sequence). The CDR3 sequence: CASSLVGQGLGYF. In nucleotides, the CDR3 is TGTGCCAGCAGCTTAGTAGGCCAGGGGTTAGGGTACTTC.

This rearrangement joins TRBV29-1 to TRBJ2-7; tentatively, D is TRBD1 (6 bases). Germline V gene data show CDR1 as SQVTM and CDR2 as ANQGSEA. This CDR3 has 12 amino acids. Deletions cut 6 bases from V and 7 bases from J, with 16 bases between. The DNA for the CDR3 is TGCAGCGTAAAAAAAGGGGGTCGGGAGCAGTACTTC. Protein sequence: CSVKKGGREQYF.

This chain joins TRBV28 and TRBJ2-7, with 9 positions matching TRBD2. The V segment lost 7 bases and the J segment 5 bases; nucleotides outside the gene matches: 9. Germline CDR1 reads MDHEN; CDR2 reads SYDVKM. The CDR3 is 14 residues long. In DNA form, the CDR3 reads TGTGCCAGCACAGCGGGAGGTTTCCCCGACGAGCAGTACTTC. Translated: CASTAGGFPDEQYF.

This chain connects TRBV19 to TRBJ2-6; no clear D. Between the trimmed V and J ends, which lost 6 bases and 4 bases, there was a span of 13 bases. Germline V CDR1 and CDR2: LNHDA, SQIVND (reference sequence). The CDR3 consists of 15 residues. The CDR3 reads CASSRQRSGANVLTF. CDR3 DNA sequence: TGTGCCAGTAGCCGACAAAGATCAGGGGCCAACGTCCTGACTTTC.

V gene TRBV4-1 combines with J gene TRBJ2-5; TRBD1 might be the D (5 bases). The V end was cut by 0 bases, the J end by 5 bases, with 13 bases between. Germline CDR1 MGHRA, CDR2 YSYEKL. The CDR3 extends over 15 amino acids. The CDR3 here is CASSQEYRPGETQYF. CDR3 nucleotides: TGCGCCAGCAGCCAAGAGTACAGGCCAGGGGAGACCCAGTACTTC.

The rearrangement links TRBV18 to TRBJ2-7; no definite D call. This CDR3 comprises 11 residues. V lost 5 bases and J lost 6, with 8 bases in between. Per the germline V gene, CDR1 is KGHSH and CDR2 is LQKENI. The CDR3 nucleotides are TGTGCCAGCTCAGCGCCTTTCGAGCAGTACTTC. This codes for CASSAPFEQYF.

The rearrangement uses TRBV21-1 and TRBJ2-7; TRBD1 was called by the table and not checked on the DNA. TRBV21-1 is annotated as a pseudogene. The CDR3 consists of 17 residues. The CDR3 sequence is CASSKAAGAESSYEQYF. The DNA of the CDR3 is TGTGCCAGCAGCAAAGCCGCTGGGGCCGAGAGCTCCTACGAGCAGTACTTC.

V usage is TRBV30 and J usage is TRBJ2-3; D call uncertain. Looked up from germline, CDR1 is GTSNPN and CDR2 is SVGIG (reference sequence). V lost 0 bases, J lost 2 bases, and 9 bases lay in between. The CDR3 extends over 14 amino acids. Here the CDR3 reads CAWSVQVNTDTQYF. The CDR3 bases are TGTGCCTGGAGTGTCCAGGTTAACACAGATACGCAGTATTTT.

The chain couples TRBV6-4 to TRBJ2-2; 8 positions agree with TRBD1. J was trimmed by 3 bases and V by 0 bases; bases with no gene match: 0. Germline CDR1 MRHNA, CDR2 SNTAGT. The length of the CDR3 is 15 residues. CDR3: CASSDSRGHTGELFF. CDR3 DNA sequence: TGTGCCAGCAGTGACTCCAGGGGGCACACCGGGGAGCTGTTTTTT.

The chain's CDR3 is CASSVTGFDTEAFF. In nucleotides, the CDR3 is TGTGCCAGCAGTGTGACAGGGTTTGACACTGAAGCTTTCTTT. The chain recombines TRBV6-1 with TRBJ1-1; TRBD1 matches at 7 bases. Germline V gene lookup returns CDR1 MNHNS and CDR2 SASEGT. Trimming cost V 4 bases and J 3 bases; bases outside gene matches: 5. The CDR3 consists of 14 residues.